This is a list of T cell receptor beta chains from one sample in a study of OX40 agonist ivuxolimab in advanced cancers. Libraries were prepared by immunoSEQ multiplex PCR; TCRdb keeps only in-frame clonotypes and omits some of them. The sample carries roughly 40,000 clones, about 89% recorded once. Sequencing used CD4+ or CD8+ T cells sorted from blood, obtained in a trial of the OX40 agonist ivuxolimab. The receptor set was obtained from an adult with an advanced solid tumor such as melanoma, head and neck, liver or kidney cancer. CDR3s include the opening cysteine and the closing phenylalanine or tryptophan. Fields, in order: clone size, D gene, V gene, CDR3 length, J gene, CDR3 DNA, CDR3 protein. The D gene is left open where the match is weak. Clone sizes are given selectively: once, few, many, or a class where the clone is expanded.

NA	TRBD1	TRBV7-6	14	TRBJ2-1	TGTGCCAGCAGCTTAGTACCAGGGGGCGATGAGCAGTTCTTC	CASSLVPGGDEQFF
NA	NA	TRBV11-2	19	TRBJ2-2	TGTGCCAGCAGCTTTGCTCCACCAGGGTCTCTTGATGACACCGGGGAGCTGTTTTTT	CASSFAPPGSLDDTGELFF
NA	NA	TRBV29-1	12	TRBJ2-1	TGCAGCGTTGTGATTCTAGCGACTGAGCAGTTCTTC	CSVVILATEQFF
NA	NA	TRBV15	16	TRBJ2-2	TGTGCCACCAGCAGAGAAACGGGAGCCCTTAAAGGGGAGCTGTTTTTT	CATSRETGALKGELFF
NA	NA	TRBV11-2	14	TRBJ1-1	TGTGCCAGCAGCTCTGGACTGGTGAACACTGAAGCTTTCTTT	CASSSGLVNTEAFF
NA	TRBD2	TRBV28	16	TRBJ2-5	TGTGCCAGCAGTCTTCCCGGGACTAGCGGGATGGAGACCCAGTACTTC	CASSLPGTSGMETQYF
NA	NA	TRBV2	14	TRBJ2-2	TGTGCCAGTATGGTCCCTCCGGGCACCGGGGAGCTGTTTTTT	CASMVPPGTGELFF
NA	NA	TRBV4-1	15	TRBJ2-3	TGCGCCAGCAGCCGAATCCGGGACCCCACAGATACGCAGTATTTT	CASSRIRDPTDTQYF
NA	NA	TRBV4-1	16	TRBJ2-3	TGCGCCAGCAGCCAAGATTTGACCAGGGGCCAAGATACGCAGTATTTT	CASSQDLTRGQDTQYF
NA	TRBD1	TRBV7-8	14	TRBJ2-5	TGTGCCAGCAGCGACTGGACAGGACAAGAGACCCAGTACTTC	CASSDWTGQETQYF
NA	NA	TRBV7-9	15	TRBJ2-3	TGTGCCAGCAGGGTCACGGGACTCCCCACAGATACGCAGTATTTT	CASRVTGLPTDTQYF
NA	NA	TRBV12-5	13	TRBJ1-1	TGTGCTAGTGGTTTGAACAGGAACACTGAAGCTTTCTTT	CASGLNRNTEAFF
NA	NA	TRBV7-9	13	TRBJ1-5	TGTGCCAGCAGCTTGGGGGATAATCAGCCCCAGCATTTT	CASSLGDNQPQHF
NA	TRBD2	TRBV7-9	13	TRBJ2-7	TGTGCCAGCAGCCGGGACTACTCCTACGAGCAGTACTTC	CASSRDYSYEQYF
NA	NA	TRBV19	15	TRBJ1-5	TGTGCCAGTAGTATAGTCGGGATGCCCAATCAGCCCCAGCATTTT	CASSIVGMPNQPQHF
NA	NA	TRBV13	13	TRBJ1-5	TGTGCCAGCAGCTCAGGGGCAGGTCAGCCCCAGCATTTT	CASSSGAGQPQHF
once	NA	TRBV7-9	15	TRBJ2-2	TGTGCCAGCAGCTTAGCGGGAGATGGGTCCGGGGAGCTGTTTTTT	CASSLAGDGSGELFF
NA	TRBD2	TRBV5-8	14	TRBJ2-1	TGTGCCAGCAGCTTCGGCCTAGCGGGAGAGGAGCAGTTCTTC	CASSFGLAGEEQFF
NA	TRBD1	TRBV30	12	TRBJ1-1	TGTGCCTGGGGACAGGCGGACACTGAAGCTTTCTTT	CAWGQADTEAFF
NA	TRBD1	TRBV9	14	TRBJ1-1	TGTGCCAGCAGCCCAACAGGGGGGGACACTGAAGCTTTCTTT	CASSPTGGDTEAFF
NA	NA	TRBV2	14	TRBJ2-1	TGTGCCAGCAGTTGGCGGGTGGCCTACAATGAGCAGTTCTTC	CASSWRVAYNEQFF
NA	NA	TRBV27	14	TRBJ1-2	TGTGCCAGCAGTTTAGGGTTCCGGGGAAATGGCTACACCTTC	CASSLGFRGNGYTF
NA	TRBD1	TRBV15	15	TRBJ2-1	TGTGCCACCAGCAGAGAAGGGACAGCCTACAATGAGCAGTTCTTC	CATSREGTAYNEQFF
NA	NA	TRBV6-6	15	TRBJ2-7	TGTGCCAGCAGCCCCCTTAGCGTTCTGACCTACGAGCAGTACTTC	CASSPLSVLTYEQYF
NA	NA	TRBV10-3	13	TRBJ2-7	TGTGCCATCAGTGTTCTGGGGGCGTACGAGCAGTACTTC	CAISVLGAYEQYF
NA	TRBD1	TRBV19	15	TRBJ1-1	TGTGCCAGTAGTATCTCCGGGACAGGGGTCTCTGAAGCTTTCTTT	CASSISGTGVSEAFF
NA	NA	TRBV19	15	TRBJ2-2	TGTGCCAGTAGTATAGGGGACACCAACACCGGGGAGCTGTTTTTT	CASSIGDTNTGELFF
once	NA	TRBV28	12	TRBJ1-4	TGTGCCAGCAGTCAAAGTGGGGGGGAACTGTTTTTT	CASSQSGGELFF
NA	NA	TRBV7-6	12	TRBJ1-1	TGTGCCAGCAGCAATCTTCACACTGAAGCTTTCTTT	CASSNLHTEAFF
NA	NA	TRBV27	17	TRBJ2-2	TGTGCCAGCAGTTTAGGGGCTAGTCTTACGAACACCGGGGAGCTGTTTTTT	CASSLGASLTNTGELFF
NA	TRBD1	TRBV13	13	TRBJ1-2	TGTGCCAGCAGCTTACAGGGGGATTATGGCTACACCTTC	CASSLQGDYGYTF
NA	TRBD2	TRBV25-1	15	TRBJ2-7	TGTGCCAGCAGTGAACCCCAGCGGGGGCGCTACGAGCAGTACTTC	CASSEPQRGRYEQYF
NA	NA	TRBV6-5	13	TRBJ1-4	TGTGCCAGCAGTTACTCGGGCGGTGAAAAACTGTTTTTT	CASSYSGGEKLFF
NA	TRBD1	TRBV13	15	TRBJ1-1	TGTGCCAGCAGCCTTGGGACAGTCACTGGAACTGAAGCTTTCTTT	CASSLGTVTGTEAFF
NA	TRBD2	TRBV4-3	14	TRBJ2-1	TGCGCCAGCAGCCAAGGGGGGGAGGGGAATGAGCAGTTCTTC	CASSQGGEGNEQFF
NA	NA	TRBV4-1	14	TRBJ1-5	TGCGCCAGCAGCCAATTGGACAGAAATCAGCCCCAGCATTTT	CASSQLDRNQPQHF
NA	TRBD1	TRBV9	16	TRBJ1-2	TGTGCCAGCAGCCACGACCTTACAGGGGTGTCCTATGGCTACACCTTC	CASSHDLTGVSYGYTF
NA	NA	TRBV6-1	13	TRBJ2-7	TGTGCCAGCAGTGAAGACAGCTCCTACGAGCAGTACTTC	CASSEDSSYEQYF
NA	NA	TRBV27	17	TRBJ2-7	TGTGCCAGCAGTTTAGAGTGGTCAGGGACAAGCTCCTACGAGCAGTACTTC	CASSLEWSGTSSYEQYF
NA	TRBD2	TRBV5-1	17	TRBJ2-1	TGCGCCAGCAGCTTGAAAACGACTAGCGGGAGGTACAATGAGCAGTTCTTC	CASSLKTTSGRYNEQFF
NA	NA	TRBV28	14	TRBJ2-7	TGTGCCAGCAGTTTTTCTCCTGGACACTACGAGCAGTACTTC	CASSFSPGHYEQYF
once	TRBD2	TRBV5-1	15	TRBJ2-2	TGCGCCAGCAGCTTGAATCTAGCGGGAGCCGGGGAGCTGTTTTTT	CASSLNLAGAGELFF
NA	NA	TRBV6-5	15	TRBJ1-6	TGTGCCAGCAGTTCCTTGGAGGGTCTTAATTCACCCCTCCACTTT	CASSSLEGLNSPLHF
NA	TRBD1	TRBV5-6	14	TRBJ2-7	TGTGCCAGCAGCTTCGGGACAGGGGGCTACGAGCAGTACTTC	CASSFGTGGYEQYF
NA	TRBD1	TRBV4-1	15	TRBJ1-5	TGCGCCAGCAGCCAAGACGACAGGGGGCATCAGCCCCAGCATTTT	CASSQDDRGHQPQHF
once	NA	TRBV15	16	TRBJ2-5	TGTGCCACCAGAAGGGGACAAGCTAGCGGCGTGGAGACCCAGTACTTC	CATRRGQASGVETQYF
NA	NA	TRBV29-1	15	TRBJ2-1	TGCAGCGTACCTATTATAGCGCATTCGTACAATGAGCAGTTCTTC	CSVPIIAHSYNEQFF
few	NA	TRBV9	14	TRBJ2-3	TGTGCCAGCAGCGTGACGGGCCAAGGAGATACGCAGTATTTT	CASSVTGQGDTQYF
NA	TRBD2	TRBV4-2	17	TRBJ2-3	TGTGCCAGCAGCCAAGGAATTATAGCGGGAGCCCCAGATACGCAGTATTTT	CASSQGIIAGAPDTQYF
NA	TRBD2	TRBV9	15	TRBJ2-1	TGTGCCAGCAGCCCGCGGACTAGCGGGAGGAATGAGCAGTTCTTC	CASSPRTSGRNEQFF
NA	NA	TRBV6-5	15	TRBJ2-3	TGTGCCAGCAGACTTCGAGAATCTAGCACAGATACGCAGTATTTT	CASRLRESSTDTQYF
NA	NA	TRBV13	14	TRBJ2-2	TGTGCCAGCAGCCAACGGGACATCACCGGGGAGCTGTTTTTT	CASSQRDITGELFF
NA	NA	TRBV4-1	16	TRBJ1-3	TGCGCCAGCAGCCAAGATCTTGGGGGCAGAGGAAACACCATATATTTT	CASSQDLGGRGNTIYF
few	NA	TRBV6-5	13	TRBJ1-5	TGTGCCAGCAGTGAGGGGGGCAATCAGCCCCAGCATTTT	CASSEGGNQPQHF
NA	NA	TRBV6-6	15	TRBJ1-3	TGTGCCAGCAGCCCAGACGGGCACTCTGGAAACACCATATATTTT	CASSPDGHSGNTIYF
NA	NA	TRBV6-6	14	TRBJ2-1	TGTGCCAGCAGTTCGGGATTGCAACAGGATGAGCAGTTCTTC	CASSSGLQQDEQFF
NA	NA	TRBV5-6	14	TRBJ2-7	TGTGCCAGCAGCTTGGTCCCGGGGGCGCGAGAGCAGTACTTC	CASSLVPGAREQYF
NA	TRBD2	TRBV5-8	15	TRBJ2-1	TGTGCCAGCAGCTTTGGAACTAGCGCTTACAATGAGCAGTTCTTC	CASSFGTSAYNEQFF
once	TRBD2	TRBV7-9	16	TRBJ2-1	TGTGCCAGCAGCACACCGACTAGCGGATCCTACAATGAGCAGTTCTTC	CASSTPTSGSYNEQFF
NA	TRBD2	TRBV27	15	TRBJ2-1	TGTGCCAGCAGTTTTTCGACTAGCGGAGGGAATGAGCAGTTCTTC	CASSFSTSGGNEQFF